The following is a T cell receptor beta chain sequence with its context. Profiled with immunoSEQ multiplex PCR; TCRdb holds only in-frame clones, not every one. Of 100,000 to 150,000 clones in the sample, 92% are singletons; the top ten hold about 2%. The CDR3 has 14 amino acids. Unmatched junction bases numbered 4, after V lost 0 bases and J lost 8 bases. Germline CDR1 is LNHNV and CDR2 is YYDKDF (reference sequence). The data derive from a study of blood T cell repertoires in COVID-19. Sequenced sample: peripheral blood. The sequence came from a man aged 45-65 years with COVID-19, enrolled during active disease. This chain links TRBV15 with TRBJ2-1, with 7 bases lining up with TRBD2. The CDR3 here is CATSREGGLDEQFF. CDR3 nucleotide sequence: TGTGCCACCAGCAGAGAGGGAGGGTTGGATGAGCAGTTCTTC.